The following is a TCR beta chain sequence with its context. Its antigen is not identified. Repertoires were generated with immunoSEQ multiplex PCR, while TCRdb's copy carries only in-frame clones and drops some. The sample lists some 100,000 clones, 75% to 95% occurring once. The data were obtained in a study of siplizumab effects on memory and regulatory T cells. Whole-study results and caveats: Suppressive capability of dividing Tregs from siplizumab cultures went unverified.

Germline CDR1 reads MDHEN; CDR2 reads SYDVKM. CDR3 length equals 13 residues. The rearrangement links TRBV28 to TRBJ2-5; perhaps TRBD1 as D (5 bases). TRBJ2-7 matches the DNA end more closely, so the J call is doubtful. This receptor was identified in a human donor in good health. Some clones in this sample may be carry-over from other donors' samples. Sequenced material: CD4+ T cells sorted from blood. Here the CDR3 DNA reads TGTGCCAGCAGTGGGCAGGGCCCCTACGAGCAGTACTTC. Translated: CASSGQGPYEQYF.